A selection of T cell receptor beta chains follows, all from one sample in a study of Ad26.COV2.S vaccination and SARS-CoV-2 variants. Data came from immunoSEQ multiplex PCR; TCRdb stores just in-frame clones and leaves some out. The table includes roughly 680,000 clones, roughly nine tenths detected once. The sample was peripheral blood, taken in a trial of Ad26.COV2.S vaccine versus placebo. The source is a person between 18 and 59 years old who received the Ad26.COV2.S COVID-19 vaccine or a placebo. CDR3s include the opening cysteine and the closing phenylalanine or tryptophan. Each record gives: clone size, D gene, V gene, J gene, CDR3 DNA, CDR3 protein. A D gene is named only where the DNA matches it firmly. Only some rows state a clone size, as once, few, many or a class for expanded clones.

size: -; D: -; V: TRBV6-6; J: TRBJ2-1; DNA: TGTGCCAGCAGTTACTGGGGGGCCGAGAACAATGAGCAGTTCTTC; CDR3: CASSYWGAENNEQFF
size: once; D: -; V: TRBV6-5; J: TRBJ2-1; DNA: TGTGCCAGCAGCTCGGCGGGACTCTCCTACAATGAGCAGTTCTTC; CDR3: CASSSAGLSYNEQFF
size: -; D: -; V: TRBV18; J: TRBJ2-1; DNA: TGTGCCAGCTCCTCTCCGGGGGCGGATGAGCAGTTCTTC; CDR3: CASSSPGADEQFF
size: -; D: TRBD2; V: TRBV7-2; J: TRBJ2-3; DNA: TGTGCCAGCAGCGAGGTAGCGGGGGCTTCAGATACGCAGTATTTT; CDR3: CASSEVAGASDTQYF
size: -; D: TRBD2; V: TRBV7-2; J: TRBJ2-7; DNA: TGTGCCAGCAGCGGACGCGGGAGCTCCTACGAGCAGTACTTC; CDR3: CASSGRGSSYEQYF
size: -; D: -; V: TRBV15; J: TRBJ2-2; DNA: TGTGCCACCAGCAGAAGCAGTGGACTGAACACCGGGGAGCTGTTTTTT; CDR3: CATSRSSGLNTGELFF
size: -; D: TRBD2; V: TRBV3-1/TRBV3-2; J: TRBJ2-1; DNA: TGTGCCAGCAGCCAAGAGGTTGGGGCTAGCGGTGGGCAGTTCTTC; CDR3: CASSQEVGASGGQFF
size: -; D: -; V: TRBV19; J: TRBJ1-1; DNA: TGTGCCAGCAAGAGAGTCCCGGGCACTGAAGCTTTCTTT; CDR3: CASKRVPGTEAFF
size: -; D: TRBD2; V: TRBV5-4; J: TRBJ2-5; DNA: TGTGCCAGCAGCCGCCGACTAGCGGGAGTTGGAGAGACCCAGTACTTC; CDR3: CASSRRLAGVGETQYF
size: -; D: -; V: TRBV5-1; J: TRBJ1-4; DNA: TGCGCCAGCAGCTCCGCGGGAGGTAATAATGAAAAACTGTTTTTT; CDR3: CASSSAGGNNEKLFF
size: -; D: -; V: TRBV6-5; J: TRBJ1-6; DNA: TGTGCCAGCAGTTCCTGGAATTCACCCCTCCACTTT; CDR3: CASSSWNSPLHF
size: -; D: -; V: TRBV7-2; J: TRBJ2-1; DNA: TGTGCCAGCAGCTATGACCCCGGCATTGAGCAGTTCTTC; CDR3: CASSYDPGIEQFF
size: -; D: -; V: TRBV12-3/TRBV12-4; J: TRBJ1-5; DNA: TGTGCCAGCAGTGAGACGGGGCCCCAGCATTTT; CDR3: CASSETGPQHF
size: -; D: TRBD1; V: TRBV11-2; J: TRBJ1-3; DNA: TGTGCCAGCAGCCCCACAGGGGGGCGTAGTGGAAACACCATATATTTT; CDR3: CASSPTGGRSGNTIYF
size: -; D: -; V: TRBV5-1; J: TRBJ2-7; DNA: TGCGCCAGCAGCTGGTCCCCGGGAGCGTCCTACGAGCAGTACTTC; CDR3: CASSWSPGASYEQYF
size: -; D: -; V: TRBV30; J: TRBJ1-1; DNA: TGTGCCTGGAGTGGGGACACGAACACTGAAGCTTTCTTT; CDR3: CAWSGDTNTEAFF
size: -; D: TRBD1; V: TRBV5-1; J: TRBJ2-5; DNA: TGCGCCAGCAGCAGGGTGGGGACAGGGCAAGAGACCCAGTACTTC; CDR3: CASSRVGTGQETQYF
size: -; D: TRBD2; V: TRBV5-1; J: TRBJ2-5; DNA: TGCGCCAGCAGCTTGGGGTCTAGCGGTATCGGGACCCAGTACTTC; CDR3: CASSLGSSGIGTQYF
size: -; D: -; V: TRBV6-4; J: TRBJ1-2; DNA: TGTGCCAGCAGTGATTCAACAGGGTACTACACCTTC; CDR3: CASSDSTGYYTF
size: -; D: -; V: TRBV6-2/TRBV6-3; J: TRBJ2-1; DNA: TGTGCCAGCAGTTACCCCAGCCTCGACAGGTTTGAGCAGTTCTTC; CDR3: CASSYPSLDRFEQFF
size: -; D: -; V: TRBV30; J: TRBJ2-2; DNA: TGTGCCTGGTTCAGGGGAGGGGGTGGTTTGCTGCCGGAGCTGTTTTTT; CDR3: CAWFRGGGGLLPELFF
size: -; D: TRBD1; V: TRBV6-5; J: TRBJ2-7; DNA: TGTGCCAGCAGCCTCTCCCGAGGGGGCGGCTACGAGCAGTACTTC; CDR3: CASSLSRGGGYEQYF
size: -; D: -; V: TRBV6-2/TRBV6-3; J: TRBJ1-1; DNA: TGTGCCAGCAGCCGCGGACGAACTGAAGCTTTCTTT; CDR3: CASSRGRTEAFF
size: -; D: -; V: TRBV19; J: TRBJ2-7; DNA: TGTGCAAGTTCGATGGGGTCGTTCTACGAGCAGTACTTC; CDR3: CASSMGSFYEQYF
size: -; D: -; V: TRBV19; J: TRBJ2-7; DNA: TGTGCCAGTAGTCTCATAACGGGGGCTATTCCCTACGAGCAGTACTTC; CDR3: CASSLITGAIPYEQYF
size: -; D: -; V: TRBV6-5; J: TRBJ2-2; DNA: TGTGCCAGCAGCGTTAGGGTAGGGGAGCTGTTTTTT; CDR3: CASSVRVGELFF
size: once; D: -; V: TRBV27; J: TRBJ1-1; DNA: TGTGCCAGCAGTTTAACGGTCAAGGGGGTCACTGAAGCTTTCTTT; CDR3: CASSLTVKGVTEAFF
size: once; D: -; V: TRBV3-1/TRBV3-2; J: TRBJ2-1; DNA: TGTGCCAGCAGGAAGACAGGTAGGGATGAGCAGTTCTTC; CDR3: CASRKTGRDEQFF
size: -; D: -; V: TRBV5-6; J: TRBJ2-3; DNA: TGTGCCAGCAGCTTAACCACAGATACGCAGTATTTT; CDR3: CASSLTTDTQYF
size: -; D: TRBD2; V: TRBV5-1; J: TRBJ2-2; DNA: TGCGCCAGCGGACGGGGGGCGAACACCGGGGAGCTGTTTTTT; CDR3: CASGRGANTGELFF
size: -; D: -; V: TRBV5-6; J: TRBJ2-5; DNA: TGTGCCAGCAGCCCATGGCGACTAGGGGAGACCCAGTACTTC; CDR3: CASSPWRLGETQYF
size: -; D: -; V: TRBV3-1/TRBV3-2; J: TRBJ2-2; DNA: TGTGCCAGCAGCCAATTTCCAGGTGCGGACAGCGGGGAGCTGTTTTTT; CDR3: CASSQFPGADSGELFF